The 2 T cell receptor beta chains below all came from one sample that was sequenced in a study of blood T cell repertoires in COVID-19. TCRdb's copy holds only in-frame clones and misses some; the assay was immunoSEQ multiplex PCR. The top ten hold over 15% of the sample, which has over 150,000 clones, roughly 84% seen once. Source material: peripheral blood. The receptors derive from a man aged 50-60 years with COVID-19, enrolled during active disease.

This chain connects TRBV6-6 to TRBJ1-2; 8 bases line up with TRBD1. CDR3 size: 13 residues. The germline V gene has CDR1 MNHNY and CDR2 SVGAGI (reference sequence). The V and J ends lost 6 bases and 8 bases, in that order; junction bases with no gene match: 8. In DNA form, the CDR3 reads TGTGCCAGCAGACAACAGGGGGTCGGCGGCTACACCTTC. Its translation: CASRQQGVGGYTF.

The chain carries TRBV7-9 and TRBJ2-3, with D possibly matching TRBD2 (6 bases). Trimming took off 5 bases at V and 4 bases at J, with 13 bases between the two ends. The CDR3 runs to 14 residues. Germline loops: CDR1 SEHNR, CDR2 FQNEAQ (reference sequence). CDR3 sequence reads: CASSPPGLADTQYF. The CDR3 DNA reads TGTGCCAGCAGCCCTCCGGGACTGGCAGATACGCAGTATTTT.